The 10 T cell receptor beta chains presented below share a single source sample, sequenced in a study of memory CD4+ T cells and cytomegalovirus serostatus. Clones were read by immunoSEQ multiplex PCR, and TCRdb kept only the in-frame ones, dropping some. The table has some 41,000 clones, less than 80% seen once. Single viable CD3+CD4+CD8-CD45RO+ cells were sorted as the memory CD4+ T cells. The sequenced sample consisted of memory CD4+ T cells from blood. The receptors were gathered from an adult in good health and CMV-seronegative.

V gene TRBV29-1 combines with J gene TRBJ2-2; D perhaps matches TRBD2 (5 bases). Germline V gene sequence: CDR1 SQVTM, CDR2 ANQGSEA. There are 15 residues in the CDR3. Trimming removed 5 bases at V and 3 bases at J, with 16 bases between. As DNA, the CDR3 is TGCAGCGTTTCGCCAACGTCTAGCTACACCGGGGAGCTGTTTTTT. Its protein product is CSVSPTSSYTGELFF.

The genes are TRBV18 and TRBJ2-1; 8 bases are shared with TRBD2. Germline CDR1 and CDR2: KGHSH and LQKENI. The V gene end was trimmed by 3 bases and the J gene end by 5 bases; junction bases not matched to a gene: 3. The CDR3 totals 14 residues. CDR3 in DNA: TGTGCCAGCTCACCTCAACTAGCGGACAATGAGCAGTTCTTC. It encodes CASSPQLADNEQFF.

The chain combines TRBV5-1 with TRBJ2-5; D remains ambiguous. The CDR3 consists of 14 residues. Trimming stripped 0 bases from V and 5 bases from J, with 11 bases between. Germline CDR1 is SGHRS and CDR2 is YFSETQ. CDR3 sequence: CASSLAPGGETQYF. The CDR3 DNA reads TGCGCCAGCAGCTTGGCCCCGGGTGGGGAGACCCAGTACTTC.

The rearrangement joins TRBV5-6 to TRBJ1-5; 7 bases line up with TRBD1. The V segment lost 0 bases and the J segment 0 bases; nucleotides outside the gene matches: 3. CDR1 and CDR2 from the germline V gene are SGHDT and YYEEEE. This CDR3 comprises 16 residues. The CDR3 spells CASSLGTGHSNQPQHF. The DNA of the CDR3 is TGTGCCAGCAGCTTGGGGACAGGACATAGCAATCAGCCCCAGCATTTT. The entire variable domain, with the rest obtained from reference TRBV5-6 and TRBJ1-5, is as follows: DAGVTQSPTHLIKTRGQQVTLRCSPKSGHDTVSWYQQALGQGPQFIFQYYEEEERQRGNFPDRFSGHQFPNYSSELNVNALLLGDSALYLCASSLGTGHSNQPQHFGDGTRLSIL.

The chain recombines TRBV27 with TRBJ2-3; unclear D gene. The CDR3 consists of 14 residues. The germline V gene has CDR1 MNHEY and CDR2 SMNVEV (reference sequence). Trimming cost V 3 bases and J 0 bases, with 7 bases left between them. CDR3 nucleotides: TGTGCCAGCAGTTTCAGCACTAGCACAGATACGCAGTATTTT. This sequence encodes CASSFSTSTDTQYF.

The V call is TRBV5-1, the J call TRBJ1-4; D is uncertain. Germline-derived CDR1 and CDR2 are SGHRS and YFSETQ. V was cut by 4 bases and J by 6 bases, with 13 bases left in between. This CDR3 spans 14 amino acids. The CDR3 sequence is CASSDAEFDEKLFF. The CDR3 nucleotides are TGCGCCAGCAGCGACGCGGAGTTTGATGAAAAACTGTTTTTT.

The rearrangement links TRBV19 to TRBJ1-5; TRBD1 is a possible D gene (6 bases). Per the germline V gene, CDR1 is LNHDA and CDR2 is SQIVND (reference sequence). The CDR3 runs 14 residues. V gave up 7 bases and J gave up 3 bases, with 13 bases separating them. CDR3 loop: CASNTDSYNQPQHF. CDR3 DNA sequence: TGTGCCAGTAATACGGACAGCTACAATCAGCCCCAGCATTTT. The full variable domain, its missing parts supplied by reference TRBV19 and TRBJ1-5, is DGGITQSPKYLFRKEGQNVTLSCEQNLNHDAMYWYRQDPGQGLRLIYYSQIVNDFQKGDIAEGYSVSREKKESFPLTVTSAQKNPTAFYLCASNTDSYNQPQHFGDGTRLSIL.

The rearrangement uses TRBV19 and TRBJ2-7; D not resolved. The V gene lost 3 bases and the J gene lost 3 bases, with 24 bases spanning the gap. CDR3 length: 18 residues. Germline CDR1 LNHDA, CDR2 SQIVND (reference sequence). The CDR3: CASSILPTPDGRIYEQYF. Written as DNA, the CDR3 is TGTGCCAGTAGTATCCTGCCCACCCCGGACGGAAGGATCTACGAGCAGTACTTC.

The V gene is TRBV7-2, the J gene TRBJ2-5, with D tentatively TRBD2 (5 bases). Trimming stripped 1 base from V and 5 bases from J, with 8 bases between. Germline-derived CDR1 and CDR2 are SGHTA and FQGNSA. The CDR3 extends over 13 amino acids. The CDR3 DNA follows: TGTGCCAGCAGCTTAGATTCGGGGGAGACCCAGTACTTC. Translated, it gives CASSLDSGETQYF. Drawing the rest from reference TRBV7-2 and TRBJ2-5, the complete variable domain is GAGVSQSPSNKVTEKGKDVELRCDPISGHTALYWYRQSLGQGLEFLIYFQGNSAPDKSGLPSDRFSAERTGGSVSTLTIQRTQQEDSAVYLCASSLDSGETQYFGPGTRLLVL.

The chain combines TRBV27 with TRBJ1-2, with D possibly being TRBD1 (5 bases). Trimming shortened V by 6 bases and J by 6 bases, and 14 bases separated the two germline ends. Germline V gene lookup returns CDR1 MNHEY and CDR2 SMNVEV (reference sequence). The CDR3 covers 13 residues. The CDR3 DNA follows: TGTGCCAGCAGCCTCGTATTGGGGGATGGCTACACCTTC. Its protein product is CASSLVLGDGYTF.